This T cell receptor (beta chain) was recovered during a study of cytotoxic CD8 clonotypes in ibrutinib-treated CLL. General observations from the study: Ibrutinib response saw clonality rise, and progression saw it return toward baseline.

Depth targeted 1 in 200,000 to 1 in 1 million T cells, averaging roughly 9.7x coverage per clonotype. Libraries were prepared by immunoSEQ multiplex PCR; TCRdb keeps only in-frame clonotypes and omits some of them. The sample includes roughly 200,000 clones, around three quarters of them seen just once. J was trimmed by 1 base and V by 0 bases; bases with no gene match: 10. This CDR3 has 21 amino acids. Per germline, CDR1 LNHDA and CDR2 SQIVND (reference sequence). Turning to this clone: No antigen is known for it.

This sequence originates from a human donor with chronic lymphocytic leukemia. The source material was PBMCs, sampled after 24 months of ibrutinib treatment. The chain is built from TRBV19 and TRBJ2-1; 15 positions match TRBD2. CDR3 nucleotide sequence: TGTGCCAGTAGTATAGATCGTATTGGACTAGCGGGAGGGAGGTCCTACAATGAGCAGTTCTTC. This encodes CASSIDRIGLAGGRSYNEQFF.